The next 24 T cell receptor beta chains were all read from a single sample in a study of blood T cells in healthy people across ages. Primed by a sample-barcoded 5' primer and a J-beta primer mix, a second PCR proceeded for about 7 to 11 cycles. MiXCR was run by TCRdb on the 5' RACE reads, yielding one entry per CDR3 protein. The profile shows about 1.8 million distinct CDR3 sequences, 49% of them singletons. The sample comprised blood. The receptors come from a woman aged 40 to 50 in good health.

The rearrangement uses TRBV6-5 and TRBJ2-3; TRBD1 aligns across 8 bases. After removal of 2 bases from V and 1 base from J, the junction contained 11 bases not matched to a gene. Germline V gene data show CDR1 as MNHEY and CDR2 as SVGAGI. The CDR3 loop spans 18 amino acids. The CDR3 DNA sequence: TGTGCCAGCAGTTACAACCGTGGACAGGGCGAGGGCACAGATACGCAGTATTTT. Protein product: CASSYNRGQGEGTDTQYF.

The rearrangement uses TRBV4-3 and TRBJ2-7, with no clear D. The CDR3 contains 15 residues. The germline V gene encodes CDR1 LGHNA and CDR2 YSLEER. The V end lost 0 bases, the J end lost 3 bases, and 12 bases lay between the germline ends. CDR3 region: CASSQERSVGYEQYF. CDR3 sequence (DNA): TGCGCCAGCAGCCAAGAAAGGTCAGTGGGCTACGAGCAGTACTTC.

The chain is built from TRBV20-1 and TRBJ2-5, with D perhaps matching TRBD2 (5 bases). The length of the CDR3 is 14 residues. Between the trimmed V and J ends, which lost 6 bases and 3 bases, there was a span of 17 bases. CDR1 is DFQATT and CDR2 is SNEGSKA in the germline V gene (reference sequence). The chain's CDR3 is CSAPLRAGEETQYF. As DNA, the CDR3 is TGCAGTGCCCCCCTTCGAGCCGGGGAAGAGACCCAGTACTTC.

The chain recombines TRBV18 with TRBJ1-1; TRBD1 aligns across 8 bases. The CDR3 sequence is 16 residues long. Germline CDR1 KGHSH, CDR2 LQKENI. Trimming took 3 bases from V and 0 from J; bases not matched to a gene: 6. The CDR3 DNA reads TGTGCCAGCTCACCGCCGGACAGGGCAATGAACACTGAAGCTTTCTTT. It is translated as CASSPPDRAMNTEAFF.

This clonotype was observed a single time. The J gene is TRBJ2-3, the V gene TRBV28; 12 nucleotides align to TRBD2. The CDR3 contains 15 residues. Looked up from germline, CDR1 is MDHEN and CDR2 is SYDVKM. Trimming removed 6 bases from V and 4 bases from J; junction bases left unmatched: 5. This CDR3 is CASSLAGGMSDTQYF. CDR3 nucleotide sequence: TGTGCCAGCAGCCTAGCGGGGGGGATGTCAGATACGCAGTATTTT.

This clonotype has a single count. V is TRBV7-2 and J is TRBJ1-6; D call uncertain. The germline gives CDR1 SGHTA, CDR2 FQGNSA. The CDR3 runs to 15 residues. V was cut by 0 bases and J by 9 bases, with 12 bases left in between. CDR3 region: CASSLANPGISPLHF. DNA of the CDR3: TGTGCCAGCAGCTTAGCGAACCCGGGGATTTCACCCCTCCACTTT.

The CDR3 here is CSADPPVTTYEQYF. For the CDR3, the DNA is TGCAGTGCTGATCCTCCTGTTACTACCTACGAGCAGTACTTC. The chain recombines TRBV20-1 with TRBJ2-7, with D uncertain. Trimming took off 5 bases at V and 2 bases at J, with 16 bases between the two ends. The CDR3 has 14 amino acids. Germline CDR1 DFQATT, CDR2 SNEGSKA (reference sequence).

The CDR3 spells CASSSDRGTGELFF. In DNA, the CDR3 is TGTGCCAGCAGTTCCGACAGGGGCACCGGGGAGCTGTTTTTT. This chain links TRBV6-2 or TRBV6-3 with TRBJ2-2; 8 bases match TRBD1. The length of the CDR3 is 14 residues. The germline CDR1 and CDR2 sequences are MNHEY and SVGEGT. The V segment lost 4 bases and the J segment 4 bases; nucleotides outside the gene matches: 2.

This chain joins TRBV29-1 and TRBJ1-4, with 8 bases fitting TRBD1. Trimming took 4 bases from V and 4 from J; bases not matched to a gene: 8. This CDR3 contains 15 residues. Looked up from germline, CDR1 is SQVTM and CDR2 is ANQGSEA. In DNA form, the CDR3 reads TGCAGCGTTGCCCAGGCGACAGGGGATAATGAAAAACTGTTTTTT. Its translation: CSVAQATGDNEKLFF.

CDR3 coding DNA: TGTGCCAGCGAGGGGACTCCACCGCGGACCCAGTACTTC. This sequence encodes CASEGTPPRTQYF. This rearrangement joins TRBV11-2 to TRBJ2-5, with D maybe TRBD2 (6 bases). CDR3 length equals 13 residues. CDR1 SGHAT and CDR2 FQNNGV come from the germline V gene. V was trimmed by 8 bases and J by 7 bases, leaving 17 bases between them.

The V and J genes are TRBV7-2 and TRBJ1-6; 7 bases fit TRBD1. J was trimmed by 10 bases and V by 2 bases; bases with no gene match: 8. Germline assignment: CDR1 SGHTA and CDR2 FQGNSA. The length of the CDR3 is 15 residues. CDR3 region: CASSLTDRANSPLHF. DNA of the CDR3: TGTGCCAGCAGCTTAACAGACAGGGCGAACTCACCCCTCCACTTT.

As for this clonotype: An end of the junction does not agree with germline; a read error may underlie this. The CDR3 spells CAVSETGVAEKLFF. CDR3 coding DNA: TGTGCCGTCAGTGAAACAGGGGTGGCTGAAAAACTGTTTTTT. The chain employs TRBV10-3 and TRBJ1-4, with 7 positions matching TRBD1. The CDR3 is made up of 14 amino acids. Per germline, CDR1 ENHRY and CDR2 SYGVKD.

J is TRBJ2-5 and V is TRBV7-2; TRBD1 matches 7 bases. Germline lookup yields CDR1 SGHTA and CDR2 FQGNSA. The V gene end was trimmed by 1 base and the J gene end by 9 bases; junction bases not matched to a gene: 8. The CDR3 is made up of 14 amino acids. CDR3 loop: CASSLGRGGPSQYF. The CDR3, as DNA: TGTGCCAGCAGCTTAGGTCGAGGGGGCCCATCCCAGTACTTC.

The V call is TRBV25-1, the J call TRBJ2-1, with 12 bases identical to TRBD1. The CDR3 has 15 residues. V trimming: 2 bases; J trimming: 8 bases; junction bases outside the gene matches: 4. Germline V gives CDR1 MGHDK, CDR2 SYGVNS. CDR3 coding DNA: TGTGCCAGCAGTGAAAGCGGGACAGGGGGCTATGAGCAGTTCTTC. Residues: CASSESGTGGYEQFF.

The count of this clonotype is one. This chain uses TRBV4-3 with TRBJ2-7; weak D call: TRBD2 (6 bases). The CDR3 consists of 13 residues. CDR1 is LGHNA and CDR2 is YSLEER in the germline V gene. V dropped 3 bases and J dropped 7 bases, with 13 bases sitting between them. The CDR3 protein is CASSHFRRDEQYF. The DNA for the CDR3 is TGCGCCAGCAGCCATTTTAGGCGGGATGAGCAGTACTTC.

This clonotype was seen more than once but under ten times. The chain couples TRBV20-1 to TRBJ2-3; 7 bases match TRBD2. The germline V gene encodes CDR1 DFQATT and CDR2 SNEGSKA (reference sequence). The CDR3 totals 15 residues. V lost 0 bases, J lost 1 base, and 4 bases stayed unmatched. In DNA form, the CDR3 reads TGCAGTGCTAGAGATAAAGCGGGGCGCACAGATACGCAGTATTTT. This codes for CSARDKAGRTDTQYF.

This clonotype occurred a few times. This rearrangement joins TRBV28 to TRBJ2-5; D is possibly TRBD1 or TRBD2 (6 bases each). V lost 6 bases, J lost 0 bases, and 11 bases lay in between. This CDR3 spans 14 amino acids. Germline CDR1 reads MDHEN; CDR2 reads SYDVKM. CDR3 sequence (DNA): TGTGCCAGCAGGGTCGGGGGCAACCAAGAGACCCAGTACTTC. As protein: CASRVGGNQETQYF.

The CDR3 DNA sequence: TGTGCCAGCAGCCCCCAGCCTGGAGGGACAAGTGAGCAGTTCTTC. Translation gives CASSPQPGGTSEQFF. This rearrangement joins TRBV9 to TRBJ2-1, with D possibly called TRBD1 or TRBD2 (6 bases each). V was pared by 4 bases and J by 9 bases, with 20 bases between. CDR3 length: 15 amino acids. Germline loops: CDR1 SGDLS, CDR2 YYNGEE.

The chain is built from TRBV19 and TRBJ2-3; unclear D gene. The germline gives CDR1 LNHDA, CDR2 SQIVND (reference sequence). Trimming stripped 0 bases from V and 3 bases from J, with 10 bases between. The CDR3 spans 15 residues. The CDR3 here is CASSIDLRNTDTQYF. CDR3 coding DNA: TGTGCCAGTAGTATAGATCTCCGAAATACAGATACGCAGTATTTT.

This chain links TRBV7-2 with TRBJ2-1, with a possible D match to TRBD2 (6 bases). With 5 bases removed from V and 0 bases from J, the gap between germline ends came to 17 bases. The germline V gene has CDR1 SGHTA and CDR2 FQGNSA. CDR3 size: 17 residues. CDR3 DNA sequence: TGTGCCAGCAGCCCCAAGCTTGGGGGGTTCTCCTACAATGAGCAGTTCTTC. Residues: CASSPKLGGFSYNEQFF.

The V and J genes are TRBV7-9 and TRBJ2-7; 7 bases match TRBD1. The V gene end was trimmed by 2 bases and the J gene end by 3 bases; junction bases not matched to a gene: 4. The germline V gene encodes CDR1 SEHNR and CDR2 FQNEAQ (reference sequence). This CDR3 has 14 amino acids. The DNA for the CDR3 is TGTGCCAGCAGCTTAACAGGGGCTAACTACGAGCAGTACTTC. As protein: CASSLTGANYEQYF.

Written as DNA, the CDR3 is TGTGCCAGCAGCGTAGCCGAGAACAGGGGATCCTCTTACGAGCAGTACTTC. Translating gives CASSVAENRGSSYEQYF. The J gene is TRBJ2-7, the V gene TRBV9, with TRBD1 matching 7 bases. Germline CDR1 SGDLS, CDR2 YYNGEE. This CDR3 is built from 17 residues. Trimming at V came to 0 bases and at J to 4 bases, leaving 13 bases not matched to a gene.

Points on this clonotype: At one end, the junction sequence differs from germline, possibly due to a read error. J is TRBJ2-6 and V is TRBV5-1; D might be TRBD1 (5 bases). Germline V gene lookup returns CDR1 SGHRS and CDR2 YFSETQ. The CDR3 has 17 amino acids. The CDR3 loop is CTSKRTPGHSGANVLTF. CDR3 in DNA: TGCACCAGCAAAAGGACACCCGGGCACTCTGGGGCCAACGTCCTGACTTTC.

The genes are TRBV20-1 and TRBJ2-1, with 9 bases lining up with TRBD2. V shed 1 base and J 14 bases; nucleotides not matched to a gene: 18. This CDR3 contains 16 residues. Germline V gives CDR1 DFQATT, CDR2 SNEGSKA (reference sequence). CDR3 nucleotide sequence: TGCAGTGCTAGAGGCATTCTGGGGCTAGCGGGACGGGCTGAGTTCTTC. It is translated as CSARGILGLAGRAEFF.